Listed below are T cell receptor delta chains from one sample, sequenced in a study of Vγ9Vδ2 T cells in congenital toxoplasmosis. TCRdb re-called the reads through CATT. The sample holds about 910 delta-chain clones; 20% are singletons and the top ten take about 15%. The sample comprised gamma-delta T cells from blood. These receptors originate from a child under 10 years old born to a mother with Toxoplasma gondii infection during pregnancy, either congenitally infected or uninfected (not recorded which). Both conserved end residues are part of each CDR3. Fields, in order: D gene, J gene, V gene, clone size, CDR3 length, CDR3 protein, CDR3 DNA. D genes are given only for firm matches. The size field reads once, few, many, or a class for an expanded clone.

d_call: TRDD3
j_call: TRDJ1
v_call: TRDV1
clone_size: large
cdr3_length: 20
cdr3_aa: CALGEETVTGGSRYTDKLIF
cdr3_nt: TGTGCTCTTGGGGAAGAGACTGTGACTGGGGGGTCCAGGTACACCGATAAACTCATCTTT

d_call: TRDD3
j_call: TRDJ1
v_call: TRDV1
clone_size: large
cdr3_length: 22
cdr3_aa: CALGEVFEIPHWGKRGTDKLIF
cdr3_nt: TGTGCTCTTGGGGAAGTGTTTGAGATCCCACACTGGGGGAAAAGGGGCACCGATAAACTCATCTTT

d_call: TRDD3
j_call: TRDJ1
v_call: TRDV2
clone_size: few
cdr3_length: 26
cdr3_aa: CACDTVPPSGDSGGFALRDSRAKLIF
cdr3_nt: TGTGCCTGTGACACCGTTCCCCCCTCTGGGGACTCTGGGGGATTCGCGCTGCGCGACTCGCGCGCTAAACTCATCTTT

d_call: NA
j_call: TRDJ3
v_call: TRDV2
clone_size: large
cdr3_length: 18
cdr3_aa: CACDSTETSSWDTRQMFF
cdr3_nt: TGTGCCTGTGACTCTACGGAGACGAGCTCCTGGGACACCCGACAGATGTTTTTC

d_call: TRDD3
j_call: TRDJ1
v_call: TRDV2
clone_size: medium-sized
cdr3_length: 15
cdr3_aa: CACDRLGSLADKLIF
cdr3_nt: TGTGCCTGTGACAGACTGGGGTCCCTCGCTGATAAACTCATCTTT

d_call: TRDD3
j_call: TRDJ1
v_call: TRDV1
clone_size: large
cdr3_length: 20
cdr3_aa: CALGEARATVWGINTDKLIF
cdr3_nt: TGTGCTCTTGGGGAAGCAAGGGCGACGGTCTGGGGGATTAACACCGATAAACTCATCTTT

d_call: TRDD3
j_call: TRDJ1
v_call: TRDV2
clone_size: large
cdr3_length: 15
cdr3_aa: CACDVLGDKNDKLIF
cdr3_nt: TGTGCCTGTGACGTACTGGGGGATAAGAACGATAAACTCATCTTT

d_call: TRDD3
j_call: TRDJ1
v_call: TRDV1
clone_size: large
cdr3_length: 17
cdr3_aa: CALGEVTGEWSIDKLIF
cdr3_nt: TGTGCTCTTGGGGAAGTCACTGGGGAATGGTCGATCGATAAACTCATCTTT

d_call: TRDD3
j_call: TRDJ1
v_call: TRDV1
clone_size: large
cdr3_length: 16
cdr3_aa: CALGAYGGDNTDKLIF
cdr3_nt: TGTGCTCTTGGGGCTTACGGAGGGGATAACACCGATAAACTCATCTTT

d_call: TRDD3
j_call: TRDJ1
v_call: TRDV1
clone_size: large
cdr3_length: 21
cdr3_aa: CALGEPFLWTRDTQGTDKLIF
cdr3_nt: TGTGCTCTTGGGGAACCTTTCCTTTGGACCAGGGATACGCAAGGAACCGATAAACTCATCTTT

d_call: TRDD3
j_call: TRDJ1
v_call: TRDV2
clone_size: large
cdr3_length: 17
cdr3_aa: CACDSLLGEASDDKLIF
cdr3_nt: TGTGCCTGTGACTCCTTACTGGGGGAAGCCTCCGACGATAAACTCATCTTT

d_call: TRDD3
j_call: TRDJ1
v_call: TRDV2
clone_size: medium-sized
cdr3_length: 15
cdr3_aa: CACDTVGGYTDKLIF
cdr3_nt: TGTGCCTGTGACACCGTTGGGGGATACACCGATAAACTCATCTTT

d_call: TRDD3
j_call: TRDJ2
v_call: TRDV2
clone_size: large
cdr3_length: 15
cdr3_aa: CACDTLGDTTAQLFF
cdr3_nt: TGTGCCTGTGACACACTGGGGGATACGACAGCACAACTCTTCTTT

d_call: NA
j_call: TRDJ1
v_call: TRDV1
clone_size: large
cdr3_length: 22
cdr3_aa: CALGERSSPADWANSYTDKLIF
cdr3_nt: TGTGCTCTTGGGGAACGTTCTTCTCCCGCCGACTGGGCCAACTCGTACACCGATAAACTCATCTTT

d_call: TRDD3
j_call: TRDJ1
v_call: TRDV2
clone_size: large
cdr3_length: 17
cdr3_aa: CACDSLLGDTPRDKLIF
cdr3_nt: TGTGCCTGTGATTCCTTACTGGGGGATACGCCTCGCGATAAACTCATCTTT

d_call: TRDD3
j_call: TRDJ1
v_call: TRDV1
clone_size: hyperexpanded
cdr3_length: 13
cdr3_aa: CALGELNLGELIF
cdr3_nt: TGTGCTCTTGGGGAACTGAACCTGGGGGAGCTCATCTTT

d_call: TRDD2
j_call: TRDJ1
v_call: TRDV1
clone_size: large
cdr3_length: 22
cdr3_aa: CALGELKAFLGCWGCNTDKLIF
cdr3_nt: TGTGCTCTTGGGGAACTCAAGGCCTTCCTAGGCTGTTGGGGATGCAACACCGATAAACTCATCTTT

d_call: NA
j_call: TRDJ1
v_call: TRDV1
clone_size: large
cdr3_length: 18
cdr3_aa: CALGFLEASRGYTDKLIF
cdr3_nt: TGTGCTCTTGGGTTTCTTGAGGCCTCGAGGGGGTACACCGATAAACTCATCTTT

d_call: TRDD3
j_call: TRDJ1
v_call: TRDV2
clone_size: medium-sized
cdr3_length: 18
cdr3_aa: CACDTLYGGYRYTDKLIF
cdr3_nt: TGTGCCTGTGACACATTGTATGGGGGATACAGGTACACCGATAAACTCATCTTT

d_call: NA
j_call: TRDJ1
v_call: TRDV2
clone_size: medium-sized
cdr3_length: 15
cdr3_aa: CACDTVGGYTDKLIF
cdr3_nt: TGTGCCTGTGACACGGTGGGGGGGTACACCGATAAACTCATCTTT

d_call: NA
j_call: TRDJ1
v_call: TRDV2
clone_size: medium-sized
cdr3_length: 15
cdr3_aa: CACDPVHLGRDKLIF
cdr3_nt: TGTGCCTGTGACCCCGTACACCTGGGTCGAGATAAACTCATCTTT

d_call: NA
j_call: TRDJ1
v_call: TRAV29/DV5
clone_size: large
cdr3_length: 15
cdr3_aa: CAASGGRPPVDKLIF
cdr3_nt: TGTGCAGCAAGCGGTGGTCGGCCTCCGGTCGATAAACTCATCTTT

d_call: NA
j_call: TRDJ1
v_call: TRDV2
clone_size: medium-sized
cdr3_length: 15
cdr3_aa: CACVLLGKRDDKLIF
cdr3_nt: TGTGCCTGTGTCCTACTGGGGAAAAGGGACGATAAACTCATCTTT

d_call: TRDD3
j_call: TRDJ1
v_call: TRDV2
clone_size: large
cdr3_length: 18
cdr3_aa: CACDPLATGGYLTDKLIF
cdr3_nt: TGTGCCTGTGACCCGCTCGCCACTGGGGGATACTTAACCGATAAACTCATCTTT

d_call: TRDD3
j_call: TRDJ1
v_call: TRDV2
clone_size: large
cdr3_length: 20
cdr3_aa: CACDTVILGDTPVYTDKLIF
cdr3_nt: TGTGCCTGTGACACGGTAATACTGGGGGATACGCCCGTGTACACCGATAAACTCATCTTT

d_call: TRDD3
j_call: TRDJ3
v_call: TRDV2
clone_size: large
cdr3_length: 19
cdr3_aa: CACDTVWGIRSWDTRQMFF
cdr3_nt: TGTGCCTGTGACACCGTTTGGGGGATACGCTCCTGGGACACCCGACAGATGTTTTTC

d_call: NA
j_call: TRDJ1
v_call: TRDV1
clone_size: medium-sized
cdr3_length: 21
cdr3_aa: CALGGGSLPTLLGDETDKLIF
cdr3_nt: TGTGCTCTTGGGGGGGGGTCCCTTCCTACGTTACTGGGGGATGAGACCGATAAACTCATCTTT

d_call: TRDD3
j_call: TRDJ1
v_call: TRDV1
clone_size: medium-sized
cdr3_length: 25
cdr3_aa: CALGELSSSPCGTGGYPPYTDKLIF
cdr3_nt: TGTGCTCTTGGGGAACTATCTTCCTCCCCCTGTGGGACTGGGGGATACCCTCCTTACACCGATAAACTCATCTTT

d_call: TRDD3
j_call: TRDJ1
v_call: TRDV2
clone_size: medium-sized
cdr3_length: 16
cdr3_aa: CACDTVGDKYTDKLIF
cdr3_nt: TGTGCCTGTGACACCGTGGGGGATAAGTACACCGATAAACTCATCTTT

d_call: NA
j_call: TRDJ1
v_call: TRDV3
clone_size: medium-sized
cdr3_length: 12
cdr3_aa: CANLGPNNKLIF
cdr3_nt: TGTGCGAACCTCGGGCCGAACAATAAACTCATCTTT

d_call: NA
j_call: TRDJ1
v_call: TRAV23/DV6
clone_size: large
cdr3_length: 22
cdr3_aa: CAASESLLPIVWGGLYTDKLIF
cdr3_nt: TGTGCAGCAAGCGAAAGCCTTCTTCCTATAGTCTGGGGGGGGCTGTACACCGATAAACTCATCTTT

d_call: TRDD3
j_call: TRDJ1
v_call: TRDV2
clone_size: few
cdr3_length: 19
cdr3_aa: CACDTVPLLGDTDTDKLIF
cdr3_nt: TGTGCCTGTGACACGGTCCCCTTACTGGGGGATACGGACACCGATAAACTCATCTTT

d_call: TRDD3
j_call: TRDJ1
v_call: TRDV2
clone_size: large
cdr3_length: 14
cdr3_aa: CACDPLPGGDKLIF
cdr3_nt: TGTGCCTGTGACCCCCTCCCTGGGGGAGATAAACTCATCTTT

d_call: TRDD3
j_call: TRDJ1
v_call: TRDV2
clone_size: large
cdr3_length: 16
cdr3_aa: CACDTLGDMSTDKLIF
cdr3_nt: TGTGCCTGTGACACTCTGGGGGATATGAGTACCGATAAACTCATCTTT

d_call: NA
j_call: TRDJ3
v_call: TRDV2
clone_size: large
cdr3_length: 19
cdr3_aa: CACDTVGSSGSWDTRQMFF
cdr3_nt: TGTGCCTGTGACACCGTAGGGTCCTCCGGCTCCTGGGACACCCGACAGATGTTTTTC

d_call: TRDD3
j_call: TRDJ1
v_call: TRDV2
clone_size: few
cdr3_length: 20
cdr3_aa: CACDTVLLGDTPFAGDKLIF
cdr3_nt: TGTGCCTGTGACACCGTTCTACTGGGGGATACCCCCTTTGCGGGCGATAAACTCATCTTT

d_call: NA
j_call: TRDJ1
v_call: TRDV2
clone_size: large
cdr3_length: 15
cdr3_aa: CACDTVGANTDKLIF
cdr3_nt: TGTGCCTGTGACACCGTAGGGGCCAACACCGATAAACTCATCTTT

d_call: TRDD3
j_call: TRDJ1
v_call: TRDV2
clone_size: large
cdr3_length: 22
cdr3_aa: CACDPLPTLLMGDTPDTDKLIF
cdr3_nt: TGTGCCTGTGACCCGCTTCCTACGTTATTGATGGGGGATACGCCCGACACCGATAAACTCATCTTT

d_call: TRDD3
j_call: TRDJ1
v_call: TRDV1
clone_size: large
cdr3_length: 22
cdr3_aa: CALGELRPSPKYWGIITDKLIF
cdr3_nt: TGTGCTCTTGGGGAACTAAGGCCTTCCCCAAAGTACTGGGGGATAATCACCGATAAACTCATCTTT

d_call: TRDD3
j_call: TRDJ1
v_call: TRDV2
clone_size: large
cdr3_length: 18
cdr3_aa: CACDMIGRGIKGTDKLIF
cdr3_nt: TGTGCCTGTGACATGATTGGTCGGGGGATAAAAGGGACCGATAAACTCATCTTT

d_call: NA
j_call: TRDJ1
v_call: TRDV1
clone_size: large
cdr3_length: 21
cdr3_aa: CALGLRASGKYCALVPDKLIF
cdr3_nt: TGTGCTCTTGGGCTTCGGGCGTCGGGAAAGTACTGTGCTCTGGTTCCCGATAAACTCATCTTT

d_call: NA
j_call: TRDJ3
v_call: TRDV2
clone_size: large
cdr3_length: 20
cdr3_aa: CACDTIGLQKPSWDTRQMFF
cdr3_nt: TGTGCCTGTGACACCATTGGACTCCAGAAACCCTCCTGGGACACCCGACAGATGTTTTTC

d_call: TRDD3
j_call: TRDJ1
v_call: TRDV2
clone_size: few
cdr3_length: 19
cdr3_aa: CACDALLGDTPLYTDKLIF
cdr3_nt: TGTGCCTGTGACGCCCTACTGGGGGATACGCCGCTTTACACCGATAAACTCATCTTT

d_call: TRDD3
j_call: TRDJ1
v_call: TRDV1
clone_size: few
cdr3_length: 16
cdr3_aa: CALVGGGCTYTDKLIF
cdr3_nt: TGTGCTCTTGTAGGTGGGGGATGCACATACACCGATAAACTCATCTTT

d_call: TRDD3
j_call: TRDJ1
v_call: TRDV2
clone_size: large
cdr3_length: 15
cdr3_aa: CACDPWGIHTDKLIF
cdr3_nt: TGTGCCTGTGACCCTTGGGGGATACACACCGATAAACTCATCTTT

d_call: NA
j_call: TRDJ3
v_call: TRDV2
clone_size: medium-sized
cdr3_length: 17
cdr3_aa: CACDTGGTSWDTRQMFF
cdr3_nt: TGTGCCTGTGACACCGGTGGAACCTCCTGGGACACCCGACAGATGTTTTTC